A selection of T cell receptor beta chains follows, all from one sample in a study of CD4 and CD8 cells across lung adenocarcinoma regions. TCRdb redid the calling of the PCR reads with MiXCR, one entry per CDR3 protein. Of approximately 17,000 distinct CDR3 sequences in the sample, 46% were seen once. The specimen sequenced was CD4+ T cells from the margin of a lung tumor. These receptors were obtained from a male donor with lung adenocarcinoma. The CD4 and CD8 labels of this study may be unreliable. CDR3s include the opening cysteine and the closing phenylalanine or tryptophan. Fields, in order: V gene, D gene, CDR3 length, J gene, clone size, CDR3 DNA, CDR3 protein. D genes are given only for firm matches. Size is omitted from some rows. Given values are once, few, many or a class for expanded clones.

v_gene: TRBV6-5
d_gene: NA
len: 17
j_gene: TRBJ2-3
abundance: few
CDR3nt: TGTGCCAGCAGTTCAATGGATAGACTAGTTAGCACAGATACGCAGTATTTT
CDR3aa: CASSSMDRLVSTDTQYF

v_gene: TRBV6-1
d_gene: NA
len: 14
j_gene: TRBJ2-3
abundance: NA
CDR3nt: TGTGTCAGCATCCTGGCTGTGAGCACAGAGGCGCAGTATTTT
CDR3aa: CVSILAVSTEAQYF

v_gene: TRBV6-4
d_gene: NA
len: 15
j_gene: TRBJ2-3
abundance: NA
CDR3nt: TGTGCCAGCAGTGCGGGGAGGGGGGGCAAAGATACGCAGTATTTC
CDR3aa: CASSAGRGGKDTQYF

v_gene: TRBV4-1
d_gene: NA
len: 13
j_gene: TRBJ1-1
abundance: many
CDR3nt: TGCGCCAGCAGCCTCCCAGGGGCCGGTGAAGCTTTCTTT
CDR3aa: CASSLPGAGEAFF

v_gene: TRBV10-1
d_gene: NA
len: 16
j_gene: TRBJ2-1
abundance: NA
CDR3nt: TGCGCCAGCAGTGAGTCGAGGGTAATGCGCTACAATGAGCAGTTCTTC
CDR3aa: CASSESRVMRYNEQFF

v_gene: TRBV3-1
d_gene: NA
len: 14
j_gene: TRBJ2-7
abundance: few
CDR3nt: TGTGCCAGCAGCCAAGGAACGGGAGTGGCCGAGCAGTACTTC
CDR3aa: CASSQGTGVAEQYF

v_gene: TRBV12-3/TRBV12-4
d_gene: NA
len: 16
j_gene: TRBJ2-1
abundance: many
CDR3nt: TGTGCCAGCAGTCCCTCGGACTTTGCGGGAATCAATGAGCAGTTCTTC
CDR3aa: CASSPSDFAGINEQFF

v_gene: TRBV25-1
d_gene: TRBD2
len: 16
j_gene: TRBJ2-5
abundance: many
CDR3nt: TGTGCCAGCAGTCAATTAGCGGGAGTGGGAGAAGAGACCCAGTACTTC
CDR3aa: CASSQLAGVGEETQYF

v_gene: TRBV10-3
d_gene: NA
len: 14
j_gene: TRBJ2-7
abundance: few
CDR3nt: TGTGCCATCAGTGCGAGGGAGTCGGCCTACGGGCAGTACTTC
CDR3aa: CAISARESAYGQYF

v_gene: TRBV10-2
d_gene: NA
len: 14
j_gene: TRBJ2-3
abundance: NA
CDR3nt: TGCGCGGGGCTCGGGGGGCGAGGGGAAGAGACGCAGTATTTT
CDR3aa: CAGLGGRGEETQYF

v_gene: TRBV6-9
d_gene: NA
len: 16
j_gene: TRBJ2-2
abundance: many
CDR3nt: TGTGCCAGCAGTTATCAAGGGGAATCGAACACCGGGGAGCTGTTTTTT
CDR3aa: CASSYQGESNTGELFF

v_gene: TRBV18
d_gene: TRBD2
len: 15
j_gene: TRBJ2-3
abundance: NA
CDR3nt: TGTGCCAGCTCACGGACTAGCTTGGGCACAGATACGCAGTATTTT
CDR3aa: CASSRTSLGTDTQYF

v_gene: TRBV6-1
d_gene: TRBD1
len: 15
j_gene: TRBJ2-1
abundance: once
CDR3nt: TGTGCCAGCAGACAGGACAGGGGAACTTACAATGAGCAGTTCTTC
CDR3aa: CASRQDRGTYNEQFF

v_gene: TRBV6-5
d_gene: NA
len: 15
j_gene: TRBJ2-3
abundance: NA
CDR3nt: TGTGCCAGGGGTTACGGGGGACCCGCCCAAGAGACGCAGTATTTT
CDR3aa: CARGYGGPAQETQYF

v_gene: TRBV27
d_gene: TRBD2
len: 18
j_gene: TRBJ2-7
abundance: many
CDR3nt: TGTGCCAGCAGTTTACGGGTCCTTAGCGGGAGGCCCTCCTACGAGCAGTACTTC
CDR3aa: CASSLRVLSGRPSYEQYF

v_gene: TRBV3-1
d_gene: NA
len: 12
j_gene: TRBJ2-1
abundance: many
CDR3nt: TGTGCCAGCAGTCAGACCTTTACCGAGCAGTTCTTC
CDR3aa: CASSQTFTEQFF

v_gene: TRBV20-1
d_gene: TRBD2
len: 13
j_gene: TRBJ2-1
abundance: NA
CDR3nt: TGCAGTGCTAGAGAGGGACTAGTGAATGAGCAGTTCTTC
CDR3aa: CSAREGLVNEQFF

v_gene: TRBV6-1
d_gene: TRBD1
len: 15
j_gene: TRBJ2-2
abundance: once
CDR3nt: TGTGCCAGCAGCCTCCAGTCCGTAAGCACAGGGGCGCTGTTTTTT
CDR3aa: CASSLQSVSTGALFF

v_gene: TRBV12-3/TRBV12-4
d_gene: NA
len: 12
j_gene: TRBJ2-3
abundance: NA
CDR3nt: TGTGCCAGCTGCGATGGCGGGTATACGCAGTATTTT
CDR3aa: CASCDGGYTQYF

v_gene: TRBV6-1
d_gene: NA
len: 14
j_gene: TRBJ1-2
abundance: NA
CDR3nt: TGTGCCAGCAGTCAGGACAGAAATAACTATGGCTACACCTTC
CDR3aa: CASSQDRNNYGYTF

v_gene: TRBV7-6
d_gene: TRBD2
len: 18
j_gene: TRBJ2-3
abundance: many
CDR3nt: TGTGCCAGCAGTTACGGACTAGCGGGAGCAGGCAGGGCAGATACGCAGTATTTT
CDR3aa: CASSYGLAGAGRADTQYF

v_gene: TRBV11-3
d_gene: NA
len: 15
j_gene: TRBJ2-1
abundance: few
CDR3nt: TGTGCCAGCAGCTCCCGGGAGAGCGACTACAATGAGCAGTTCTTC
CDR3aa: CASSSRESDYNEQFF

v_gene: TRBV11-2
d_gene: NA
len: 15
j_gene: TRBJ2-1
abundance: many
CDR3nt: TGTGCCAGCAGCTTAGATGACGGAGGCTGGAGTGAGCAGTTCTTC
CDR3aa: CASSLDDGGWSEQFF

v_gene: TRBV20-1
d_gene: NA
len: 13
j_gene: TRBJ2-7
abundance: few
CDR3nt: TGCAGTGCTAGCGAGCTCCTGACCTACGAGCAGTACTTC
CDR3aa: CSASELLTYEQYF

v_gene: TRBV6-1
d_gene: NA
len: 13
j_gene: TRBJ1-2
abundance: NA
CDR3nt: TGTGCCAGCAGTCCCGGGACACAGGGAGGCTACACCTTC
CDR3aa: CASSPGTQGGYTF

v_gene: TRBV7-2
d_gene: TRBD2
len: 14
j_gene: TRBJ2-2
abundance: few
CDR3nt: TGTGCCAGCAGCTTACTAGCGGGGACCGGGGAGCTGTTTTTT
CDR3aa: CASSLLAGTGELFF

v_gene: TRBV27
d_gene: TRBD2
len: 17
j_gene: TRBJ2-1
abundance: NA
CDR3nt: TGTGCCAGCAGTTTATTTGGGACTACCTACTCCTACAATGAGCAGTTCTTC
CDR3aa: CASSLFGTTYSYNEQFF

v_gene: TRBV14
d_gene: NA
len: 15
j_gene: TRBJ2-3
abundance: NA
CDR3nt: TGTGCCAGCAGCCAGGGGCTGGGGGCCAAAAACACGCAGTATTTC
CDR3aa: CASSQGLGAKNTQYF

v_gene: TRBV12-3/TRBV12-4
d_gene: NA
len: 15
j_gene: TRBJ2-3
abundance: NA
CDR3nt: TGTGCCAGCAACGTACAGGGAACTAGCACAGATACGCAGTATTTT
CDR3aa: CASNVQGTSTDTQYF

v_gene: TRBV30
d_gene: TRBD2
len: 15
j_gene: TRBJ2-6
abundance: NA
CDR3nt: TGTGCCTGGAGTGTCGGGGGGGCTGGGGCCAACGTCCTGACTTTC
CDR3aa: CAWSVGGAGANVLTF

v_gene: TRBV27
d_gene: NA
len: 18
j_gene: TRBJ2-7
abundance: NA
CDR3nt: TGTGCCAGCAGTTTAGGAAGGGGGGGGGGGAGGGCCACGATCGAGCAGTACTTC
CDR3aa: CASSLGRGGGRATIEQYF

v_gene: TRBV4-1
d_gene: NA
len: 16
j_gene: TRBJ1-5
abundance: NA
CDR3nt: TGCGCCAGCAGCCATGCTCTTCCTAATAGCAATCAGCCCCAGCATTTT
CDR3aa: CASSHALPNSNQPQHF

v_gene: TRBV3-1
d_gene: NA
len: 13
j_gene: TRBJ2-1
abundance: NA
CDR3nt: TGTGCCAGCAGCCAAGGGGTTAGAAATGAGCAGTTCTTC
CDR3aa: CASSQGVRNEQFF

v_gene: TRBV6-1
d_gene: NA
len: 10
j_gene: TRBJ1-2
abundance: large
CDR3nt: TGTGCCAGCAGTGAAGGGGACGACACCTTC
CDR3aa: CASSEGDDTF

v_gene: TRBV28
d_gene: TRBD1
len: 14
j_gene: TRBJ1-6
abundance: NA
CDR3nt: TGTGCCAGCAGGCCCGGGACAGACTATTCACCCCTCCACTTT
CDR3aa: CASRPGTDYSPLHF

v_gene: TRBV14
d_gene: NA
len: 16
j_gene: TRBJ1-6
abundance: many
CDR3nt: TGTGCCAGCAGCCAAGAGGGACGGTACTATAATTCACCCCTCCACTTT
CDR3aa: CASSQEGRYYNSPLHF

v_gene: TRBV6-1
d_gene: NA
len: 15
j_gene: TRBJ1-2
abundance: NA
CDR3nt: TGTGCCAGGAGGGAAGGGGGGGGGGGGGGGGGGGGCTACACCTTC
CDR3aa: CARREGGGGGGGYTF

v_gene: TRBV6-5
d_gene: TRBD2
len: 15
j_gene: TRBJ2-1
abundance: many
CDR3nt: TGTGCCAGCAGTTACTCGACTAGCGGGAGGGACAAGCAGTTCTTC
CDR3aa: CASSYSTSGRDKQFF

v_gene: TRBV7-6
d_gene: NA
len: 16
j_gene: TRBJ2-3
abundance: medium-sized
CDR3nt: TGTGCCAGCAGCTTAGGCCCTTGGAGAAGCACAGATACGCAGTATTTT
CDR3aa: CASSLGPWRSTDTQYF

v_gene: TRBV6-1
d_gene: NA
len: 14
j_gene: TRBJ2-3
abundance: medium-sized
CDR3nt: TGTGCCAGCAGTGAAGCGCAGGGTCTAGCAACGCAGTATTTT
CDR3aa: CASSEAQGLATQYF

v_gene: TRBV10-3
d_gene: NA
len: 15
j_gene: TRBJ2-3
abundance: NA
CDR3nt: TGTGCTGGGGGTATTGGGGGCCGTGACCAAGAGACGCAGTATTTT
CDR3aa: CAGGIGGRDQETQYF

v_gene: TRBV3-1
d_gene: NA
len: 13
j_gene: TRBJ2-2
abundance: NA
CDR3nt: TGTGCCAGCAGCGACAGGTCAACCGGGGAGCTGTTTTTT
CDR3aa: CASSDRSTGELFF

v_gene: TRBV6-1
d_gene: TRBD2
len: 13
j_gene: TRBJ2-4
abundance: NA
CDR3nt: TGTGCCAGCAGCCGGGGGCGGGAGGGCCGTCATTACTTC
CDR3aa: CASSRGREGRHYF

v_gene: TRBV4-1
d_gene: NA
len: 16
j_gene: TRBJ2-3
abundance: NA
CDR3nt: TGCGCCAGCAGCGGCCTGGGGCTGTGCGCCAAAGATACGCAGTATTTT
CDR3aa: CASSGLGLCAKDTQYF

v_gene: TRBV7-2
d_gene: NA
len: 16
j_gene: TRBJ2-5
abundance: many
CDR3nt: TGTGCCAGCAGCTTATTGGGGGCAACCCCCCAAGAGACCCAGTACTTC
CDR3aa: CASSLLGATPQETQYF

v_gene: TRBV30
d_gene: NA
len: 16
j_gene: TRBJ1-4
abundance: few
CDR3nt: TGTGCCTGGATGAAGTTGGGGGTTGCAACTAATGAAAAACTGTTTTTT
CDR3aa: CAWMKLGVATNEKLFF